The sequence of this T cell receptor beta chain was determined in a study of control samples from healthy donors and cancer patients. The assay was immunoSEQ multiplex PCR, and TCRdb's table has in-frame clones only and misses some. The profile covers more than 100,000 clones, with under 90% appearing a single time and under 9% taken by the ten largest. The germline V and J ends were trimmed by 4 bases and 2 bases, with 7 bases remaining between them. The CDR3 is 13 amino acids. The sequence came from a man aged 45-65 years with head and neck cancer. This chain joins TRBV12-3 or TRBV12-4 and TRBJ2-3, with D perhaps TRBD2 (5 bases). What was sequenced was PBMCs. This CDR3 is CASSYGVTDTQYF. The DNA of the CDR3 is TGTGCCAGCAGTTACGGGGTCACAGATACGCAGTATTTT.